This T cell receptor (beta chain) was recorded in a study of cytomegalovirus exposure and HLA in healthy donors. General study points: Both high specificity and high sensitivity reportedly marked the classifier's diagnosis of cytomegalovirus status. Most observed TCR sequences were rare, whereas some public TCRs were detected in many donors.

CDR3 length: 15 residues. V was clipped by 0 bases and J by 7 bases, with 13 bases between them. Looked up from germline, CDR1 is LGHNA and CDR2 is YNFKEQ. This clone was observed a few times. Antigen unknown. Data came from immunoSEQ multiplex PCR; TCRdb stores just in-frame clones and leaves some out. In the table there are under 300,000 clones, around 89% of which are singletons. This chain connects TRBV4-2 to TRBJ1-5; D gene ambiguous. The receptor was derived from a woman aged 18-30 years in good health and CMV-seronegative. The sequencing input was PBMCs. DNA of the CDR3: TGTGCCAGCAGCCAAGAGCCCGGGGATGGACAGCCCCAGCATTTT. It translates to CASSQEPGDGQPQHF.